Listed here is a single TCR beta chain. There is no known antigen for this receptor. No clone much larger than this one lies a single base away; base qualities are absent. The data belong to a study of response to subunit inactivated influenza vaccine (dated by TCRdb to the late 2010s). A note on the overall study: Deep quantitative profiling of the T cell receptor repertoire was used in the study to follow responses to a trivalent subunit inactivated influenza vaccine. What the work shows at the level of the full study, not this receptor alone: It was suggested by the authors that each seasonal influenza vaccination may recruit only a limited number of new T cells.

Library preparation used RT-PCR. Sequenced on an Illumina HiSeq 2500. TCRdb trimmed the raw reads at Q25, called clones with MiXCR and kept productive beta chains. Rows merge per CDR3 protein into single entries with the most common DNA and genes. Present in this sample are about 540,000 distinct CDR3 sequences, roughly 25% of which were seen just once. The ten largest clones represent 2.5% to 3.5% of the sample. These data are also associated with another study on T cells expressing NK-cell markers. As that second paper reports: 5'RACE template switching, by which a universal primer site and unique molecular identifiers were added, was used to make TCR beta cDNA libraries. In sorted CD3+CD56+NKG2C+, CD3+CD56+NKG2C- and CD3+CD56-NKG2C+ T-cell subsets from several donors, TCR beta-chain repertoires were profiled. Among the eight sequenced donors, seven were HCMV-seropositive and one was HCMV-seronegative. In several experiments an anti-gammadeltaTCR antibody was added to restrict sorting to alphabetaTCR-expressing T cells. In roughly six donors, the dominant CD3+CD56+NKG2C+ clonotypes were among the top 10 CD8+ clonotypes and accounted for roughly 1.0-7.5% of CD8+ T cells. Those dominant clonotypes were again the most abundant among CD3+CD56-NKG2C+ cells in a few donors, at roughly 25-65%. Whether the expanded NKG2C-expressing T cell clones were specific for HCMV antigens remained unclear. The eight sequenced donors were randomly selected healthy volunteers, three men and five women. To determine HCMV serostatus, a commercial ELISA kit was used to detect HCMV-specific IgG in serum. Ficoll density gradient centrifugation was used to isolate peripheral blood mononuclear cells from blood. Using Miltenyi isolation kits, CD4+ and CD8+ T cells were isolated from PBMC through magnetic immunoseparation. cDNA synthesis was primed from the TCR beta constant segment, followed by two successive PCR amplification steps. Sequencing of the libraries produced 2 x 150 bp reads on Illumina HiSeq 2000/2500, MiSeq or NextSeq. Reads were demultiplexed and grouped by UMI with MIGEC, and clonotypes were assembled and quantified with MiTCR. To exclude erroneous sequences, only TCR cDNA sequences supported by at least two reads were retained. Downstream repertoire analysis used the tcR package, and clonotypes were matched across fractions by CDR3 nucleotide sequence plus V segment. Antigen specificity was annotated against VDJdb with VDJmatch, allowing one amino acid substitution in CDR3.

The TCR sequence derives from a man between 45 and 60 years old who received an inactivated influenza vaccine. Donor details come from another sample of the same person, matched by shared clones. The sample consisted of CD4+ T cells sorted from PBMCs, taken about 13 days after vaccination.

The CDR3 region has the sequence CSARDRASVGADTQYF. The DNA sequence follows: TGCAGTGCTAGAGACCGGGCTAGCGTAGGTGCAGATACGCAGTATTTT. The V and J genes are TRBV20-1 and TRBJ2-3, with a tentative D gene TRBD2 over 6 matching bases. The CDR3 holds 16 amino acids from the cysteine to the phenylalanine. The entry retains the CDR3 DNA only, 48 bases that are in frame from base 1. As encoded in the germline V gene (reference sequence), CDR1 is DFQATT while CDR2 is SNEGSKA. The junction carries 17 bases between V and J, which are trimmed by 0 bases and 4 bases respectively.